This TCR beta chain was retrieved from a study of control samples from healthy donors and cancer patients. Assay: immunoSEQ multiplex PCR; the TCRdb copy retains only in-frame clones and omits some. Its listing shows 150,000 to 200,000 clones. The CDR3 is 14 residues long. V was trimmed by 3 bases and J by 1 base, leaving 9 bases between them. From germline, CDR1 is MDHEN and CDR2 SYDVKM. The source material was blood. This sequence joins TRBV28 and TRBJ2-5; D is ambiguous. The receptor was derived from a woman in her twenties or thirties in good health. The CDR3 reads CASSFAASQETQYF. DNA of the CDR3: TGTGCCAGCAGTTTTGCGGCCAGCCAAGAGACCCAGTACTTC.